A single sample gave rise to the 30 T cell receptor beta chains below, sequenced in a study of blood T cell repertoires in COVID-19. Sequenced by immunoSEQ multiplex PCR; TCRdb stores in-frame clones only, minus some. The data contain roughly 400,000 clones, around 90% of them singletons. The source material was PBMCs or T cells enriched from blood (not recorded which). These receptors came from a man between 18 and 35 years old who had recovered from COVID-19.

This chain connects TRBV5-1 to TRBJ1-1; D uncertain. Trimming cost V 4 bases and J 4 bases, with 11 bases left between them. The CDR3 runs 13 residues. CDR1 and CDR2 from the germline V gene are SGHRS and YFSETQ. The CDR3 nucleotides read TGCGCCAGCAGCCCTGGTACCAGCACTGAAGCTTTCTTT. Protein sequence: CASSPGTSTEAFF.

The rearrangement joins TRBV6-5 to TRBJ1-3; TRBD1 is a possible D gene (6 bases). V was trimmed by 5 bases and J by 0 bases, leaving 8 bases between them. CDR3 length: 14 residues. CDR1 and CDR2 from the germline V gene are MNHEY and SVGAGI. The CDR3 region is CASSRGGSGNTIYF. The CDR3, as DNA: TGTGCCAGCAGTCGAGGGGGCTCTGGAAACACCATATATTTT.

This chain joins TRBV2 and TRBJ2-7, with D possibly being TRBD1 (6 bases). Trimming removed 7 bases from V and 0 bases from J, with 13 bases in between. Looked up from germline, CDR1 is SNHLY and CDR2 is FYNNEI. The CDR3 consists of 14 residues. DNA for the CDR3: TGTGCCAGCAAGGACAGTCTCTCCTCCTACGAGCAGTACTTC. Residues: CASKDSLSSYEQYF.

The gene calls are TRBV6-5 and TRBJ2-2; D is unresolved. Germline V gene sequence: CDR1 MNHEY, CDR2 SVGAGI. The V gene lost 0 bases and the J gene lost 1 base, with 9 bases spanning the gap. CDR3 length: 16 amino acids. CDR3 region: CASSYSLWRNTGELFF. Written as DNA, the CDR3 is TGTGCCAGCAGTTACTCCCTTTGGAGGAACACCGGGGAGCTGTTTTTT.

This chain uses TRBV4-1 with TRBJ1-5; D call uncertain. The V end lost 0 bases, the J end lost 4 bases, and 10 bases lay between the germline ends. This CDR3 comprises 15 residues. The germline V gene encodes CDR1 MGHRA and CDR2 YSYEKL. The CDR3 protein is CASSQDQEGNQPQHF. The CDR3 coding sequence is TGCGCCAGCAGCCAAGATCAAGAGGGTAATCAGCCCCAGCATTTT.

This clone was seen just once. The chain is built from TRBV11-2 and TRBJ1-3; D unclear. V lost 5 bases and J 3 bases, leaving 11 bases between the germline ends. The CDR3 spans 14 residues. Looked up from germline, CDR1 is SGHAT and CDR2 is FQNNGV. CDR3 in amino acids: CASSLGPGGNTIYF. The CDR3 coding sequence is TGTGCCAGCAGCCTCGGTCCGGGTGGAAACACCATATATTTT.

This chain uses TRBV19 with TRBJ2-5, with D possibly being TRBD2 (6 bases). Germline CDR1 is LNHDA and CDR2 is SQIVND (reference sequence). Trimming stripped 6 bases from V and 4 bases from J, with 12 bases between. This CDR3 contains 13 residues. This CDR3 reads CASSRTRGETQYF. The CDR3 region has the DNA TGTGCCAGTAGCCGAACGCGGGGAGAGACCCAGTACTTC.

The CDR3 region has the DNA TGTGCCAGCAGCTCCGGGGGCACTAGCGGCTTCACAGATACGCAGTATTTT. Translated, it gives CASSSGGTSGFTDTQYF. The gene calls are TRBV11-2 and TRBJ2-3, with TRBD2 matching 8 bases. J lost 2 bases, V lost 4 bases, and 11 bases had no gene match. The CDR3 spans 17 residues. Germline assignment: CDR1 SGHAT and CDR2 FQNNGV.

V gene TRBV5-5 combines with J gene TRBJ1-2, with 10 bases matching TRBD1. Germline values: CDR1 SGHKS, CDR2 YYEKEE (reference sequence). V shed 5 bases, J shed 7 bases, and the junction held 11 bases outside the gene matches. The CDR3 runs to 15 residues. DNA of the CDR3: TGTGCCAGCAGTCTTGGGACAGGGGTTTTCGCTGGCTACACCTTC. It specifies CASSLGTGVFAGYTF.

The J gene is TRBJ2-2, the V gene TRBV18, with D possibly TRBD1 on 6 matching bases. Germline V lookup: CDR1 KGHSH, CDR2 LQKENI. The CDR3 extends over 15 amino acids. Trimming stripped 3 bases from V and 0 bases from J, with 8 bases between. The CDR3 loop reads CASSPGAANTGELFF. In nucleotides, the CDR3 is TGTGCCAGCTCACCGGGGGCGGCGAACACCGGGGAGCTGTTTTTT.

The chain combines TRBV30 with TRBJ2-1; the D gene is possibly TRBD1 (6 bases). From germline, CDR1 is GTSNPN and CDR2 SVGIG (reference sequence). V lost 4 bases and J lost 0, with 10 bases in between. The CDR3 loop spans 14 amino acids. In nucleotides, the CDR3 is TGTGCCTGGAATCCAGGGGACTCCTACAATGAGCAGTTCTTC. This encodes CAWNPGDSYNEQFF.

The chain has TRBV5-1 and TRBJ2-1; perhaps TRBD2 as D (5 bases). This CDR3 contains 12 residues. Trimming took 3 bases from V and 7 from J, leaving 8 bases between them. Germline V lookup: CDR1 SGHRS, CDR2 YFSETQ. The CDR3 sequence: CASSSGWNEQFF. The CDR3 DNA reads TGCGCCAGCAGCTCGGGGTGGAATGAGCAGTTCTTC. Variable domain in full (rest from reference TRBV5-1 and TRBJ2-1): KAGVTQTPRYLIKTRGQQVTLSCSPISGHRSVSWYQQTPGQGLQFLFEYFSETQRNKGNFPGRFSGRQFSNSRSEMNVSTLELGDSALYLCASSSGWNEQFFGPGTRLTVL.

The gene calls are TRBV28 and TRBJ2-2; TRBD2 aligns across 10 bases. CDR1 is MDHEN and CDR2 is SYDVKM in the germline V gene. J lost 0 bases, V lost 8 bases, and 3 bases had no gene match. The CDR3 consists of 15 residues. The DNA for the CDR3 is TGTGCCAGCGGCCTAGCGGGAGCGAACACCGGGGAGCTGTTTTTT. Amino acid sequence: CASGLAGANTGELFF. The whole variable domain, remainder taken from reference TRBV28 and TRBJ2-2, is DVKVTQSSRYLVKRTGEKVFLECVQDMDHENMFWYRQDPGLGLRLIYFSYDVKMKEKGDIPEGYSVSREKKERFSLILESASTNQTSMYLCASGLAGANTGELFFGEGSRLTVL.

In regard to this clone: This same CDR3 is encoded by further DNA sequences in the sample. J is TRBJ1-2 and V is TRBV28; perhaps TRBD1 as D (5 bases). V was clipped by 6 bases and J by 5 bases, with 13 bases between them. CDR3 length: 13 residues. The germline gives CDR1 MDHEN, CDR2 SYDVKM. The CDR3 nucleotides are TGTGCCAGCAGCGGCGGGACGGATTATGGCTACACCTTC. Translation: CASSGGTDYGYTF.

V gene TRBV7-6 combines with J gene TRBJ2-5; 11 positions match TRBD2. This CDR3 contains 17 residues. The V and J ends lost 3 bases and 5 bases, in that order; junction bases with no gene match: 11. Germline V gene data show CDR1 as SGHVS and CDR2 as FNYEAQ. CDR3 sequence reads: CASSFPPLSGRGETQYF. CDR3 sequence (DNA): TGTGCCAGCAGCTTCCCCCCCCTTAGCGGGAGGGGTGAGACCCAGTACTTC. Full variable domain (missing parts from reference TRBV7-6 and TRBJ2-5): GAGVSQSPRYKVTKRGQDVALRCDPISGHVSLYWYRQALGQGPEFLTYFNYEAQQDKSGLPNDRFSAERPEGSISTLTIQRTEQRDSAMYRCASSFPPLSGRGETQYFGPGTRLLVL.

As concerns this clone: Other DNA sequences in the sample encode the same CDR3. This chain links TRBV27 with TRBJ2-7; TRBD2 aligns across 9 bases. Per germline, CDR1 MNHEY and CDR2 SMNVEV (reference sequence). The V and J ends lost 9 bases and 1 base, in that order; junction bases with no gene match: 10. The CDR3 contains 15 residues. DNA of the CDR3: TGTGCCAGTCGGCCCACTAGCGGGTATTCCTACGAGCAGTACTTC. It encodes CASRPTSGYSYEQYF.

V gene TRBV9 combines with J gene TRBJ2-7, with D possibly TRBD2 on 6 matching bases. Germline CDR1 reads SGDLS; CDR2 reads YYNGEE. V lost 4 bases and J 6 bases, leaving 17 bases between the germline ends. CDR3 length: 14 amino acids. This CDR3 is CASSRLVGGGEQYF. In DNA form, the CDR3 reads TGTGCCAGCAGCCGACTAGTGGGCGGAGGCGAGCAGTACTTC.

The CDR3 loop is CASSQVSGYPFF. In nucleotides, the CDR3 is TGTGCCAGCAGCCAAGTGTCCGGGTACCCTTTCTTT. The chain employs TRBV3-1 (or the pseudogene TRBV3-2) and TRBJ1-1, with D unresolved. V was pared by 1 base and J by 12 bases, with 12 bases between. Looked up from germline, CDR1 is LGHDT and CDR2 is YNNKEL (reference sequence). The CDR3 totals 12 residues.

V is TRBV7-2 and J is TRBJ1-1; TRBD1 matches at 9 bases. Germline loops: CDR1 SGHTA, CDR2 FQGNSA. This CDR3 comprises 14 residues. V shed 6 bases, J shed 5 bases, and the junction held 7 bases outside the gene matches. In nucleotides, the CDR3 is TGTGCCAGCAGACAGACAGGGGGTTATACTGAAGCTTTCTTT. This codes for CASRQTGGYTEAFF. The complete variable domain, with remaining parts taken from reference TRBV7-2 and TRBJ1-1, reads GAGVSQSPSNKVTEKGKDVELRCDPISGHTALYWYRQSLGQGLEFLIYFQGNSAPDKSGLPSDRFSAERTGGSVSTLTIQRTQQEDSAVYLCASRQTGGYTEAFFGQGTRLTVV.

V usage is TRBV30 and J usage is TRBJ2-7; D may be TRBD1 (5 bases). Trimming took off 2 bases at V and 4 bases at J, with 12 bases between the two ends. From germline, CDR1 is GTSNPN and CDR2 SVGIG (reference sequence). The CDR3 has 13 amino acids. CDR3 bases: TGTGCCTGGAGTCCGAATCGACAGTACGAGCAGTACTTC. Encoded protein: CAWSPNRQYEQYF. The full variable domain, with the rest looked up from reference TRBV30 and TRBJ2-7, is SQTIHQWPATLVQPVGSPLSLECTVEGTSNPNLYWYRQAAGRGLQLLFYSVGIGQISSEVPQNLSASRPQDRQFILSSKKLLLSDSGFYLCAWSPNRQYEQYFGPGTRLTVT.

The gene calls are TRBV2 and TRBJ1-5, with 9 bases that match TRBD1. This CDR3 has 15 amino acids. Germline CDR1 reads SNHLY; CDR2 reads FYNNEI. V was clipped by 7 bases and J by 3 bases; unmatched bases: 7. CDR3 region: CASTLDRGANQPQHF. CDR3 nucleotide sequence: TGTGCCAGCACCTTAGACAGGGGGGCCAATCAGCCCCAGCATTTT.

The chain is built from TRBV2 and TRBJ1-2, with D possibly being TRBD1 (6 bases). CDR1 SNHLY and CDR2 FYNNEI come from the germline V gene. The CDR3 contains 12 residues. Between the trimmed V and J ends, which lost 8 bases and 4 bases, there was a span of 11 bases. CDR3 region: CASDRIPYGYTF. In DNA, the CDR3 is TGTGCCAGCGACAGGATTCCCTATGGCTACACCTTC.

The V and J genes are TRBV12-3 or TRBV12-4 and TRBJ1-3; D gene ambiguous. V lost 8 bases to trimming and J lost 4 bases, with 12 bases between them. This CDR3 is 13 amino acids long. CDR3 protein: CASPFEGGNTIYF. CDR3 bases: TGTGCCAGCCCTTTCGAGGGAGGAAACACCATATATTTT.

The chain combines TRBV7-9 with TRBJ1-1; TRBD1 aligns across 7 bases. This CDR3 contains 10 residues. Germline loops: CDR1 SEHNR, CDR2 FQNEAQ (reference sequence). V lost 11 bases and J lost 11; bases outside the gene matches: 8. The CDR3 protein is CAGEQGRAFF. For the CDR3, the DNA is TGTGCCGGCGAACAGGGGAGGGCTTTCTTT.

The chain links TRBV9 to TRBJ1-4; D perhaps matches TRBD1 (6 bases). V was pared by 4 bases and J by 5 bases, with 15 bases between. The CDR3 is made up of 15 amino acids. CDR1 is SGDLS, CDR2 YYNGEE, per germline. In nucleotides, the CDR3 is TGTGCCAGCAGCCCCCGGGAGGGGGGGAATGAAAAACTGTTTTTT. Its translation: CASSPREGGNEKLFF.

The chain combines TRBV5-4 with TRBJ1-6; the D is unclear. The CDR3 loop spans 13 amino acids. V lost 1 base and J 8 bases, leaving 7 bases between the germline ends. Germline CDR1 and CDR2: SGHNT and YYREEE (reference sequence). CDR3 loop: CASSLTRDSPLHF. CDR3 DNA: TGTGCCAGCAGCTTGACCCGGGATTCACCCCTCCACTTT.

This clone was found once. The CDR3 DNA is TGCGCCAGCAGTGTAGCGGGGGGCAATGAGCAGTTCTTC. This sequence encodes CASSVAGGNEQFF. This rearrangement joins TRBV10-1 to TRBJ2-1, with 10 nucleotides matching TRBD2. Germline V gene data show CDR1 as WNHNN and CDR2 as SYGVQD (reference sequence). With V trimmed by 4 bases and J by 6 bases, 0 bases remained unmatched. The CDR3 covers 13 residues.

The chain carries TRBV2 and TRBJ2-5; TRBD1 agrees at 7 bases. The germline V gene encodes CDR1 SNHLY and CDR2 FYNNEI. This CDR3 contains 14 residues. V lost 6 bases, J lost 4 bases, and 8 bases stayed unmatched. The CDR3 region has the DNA TGTGCCAGCAGAATGACCGGGACAGTAGAGACCCAGTACTTC. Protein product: CASRMTGTVETQYF.

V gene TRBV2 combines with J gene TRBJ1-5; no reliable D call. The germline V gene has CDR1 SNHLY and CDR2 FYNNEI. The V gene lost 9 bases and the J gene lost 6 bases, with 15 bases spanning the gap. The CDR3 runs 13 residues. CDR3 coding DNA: TGTGCCAGTCTGGGCGCCCTGGGTCAGCCCCAGCATTTT. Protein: CASLGALGQPQHF.

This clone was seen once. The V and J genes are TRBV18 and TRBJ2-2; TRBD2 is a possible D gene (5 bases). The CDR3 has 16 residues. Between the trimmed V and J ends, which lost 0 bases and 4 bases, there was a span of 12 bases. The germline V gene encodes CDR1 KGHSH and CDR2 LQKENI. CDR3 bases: TGTGCCAGCTCACCACCCGAGGGCAGGCCCACCGGGGAGCTGTTTTTT. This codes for CASSPPEGRPTGELFF.